The clone carrying this TCR beta chain registers medium-sized by frequency. As yet, its antigen is unknown. Each sample's input was 250 ng genomic DNA, 35,000 to 40,000 genome equivalents. Multiplex touch-down PCR amplified TRB using TRB-A and TRB-B pools in one tube. From its re-call of the multiplex PCR reads, TCRdb lists each CDR3 protein once, without DNA. Its clone listing holds under 3,500 distinct CDR3 sequences. The CDR3 contains 16 residues. The germline gives CDR1 GTSNPN, CDR2 SVGIG (reference sequence). The data derive from a study of T cell clusters in autoimmune cytopenias. Broader study findings: The T cell clusters were defined only in silico, without experimental functional validation. TRB repertoire shifts in secondary cytopenia and chronic lymphocytic leukemia mostly reflected lymphoma, not autoimmunity.

Sequencing was carried out using peripheral blood. The clonotype was recovered from a human donor with an autoimmune cytopenia or autoimmune hepatitis (not recorded which). V usage is TRBV30 and J usage is TRBJ1-6; TCRdb's assignment of TRBD1 cannot be checked, as there is no DNA. This chain's CDR3 is CAWTDPDRGYNSPLHF.